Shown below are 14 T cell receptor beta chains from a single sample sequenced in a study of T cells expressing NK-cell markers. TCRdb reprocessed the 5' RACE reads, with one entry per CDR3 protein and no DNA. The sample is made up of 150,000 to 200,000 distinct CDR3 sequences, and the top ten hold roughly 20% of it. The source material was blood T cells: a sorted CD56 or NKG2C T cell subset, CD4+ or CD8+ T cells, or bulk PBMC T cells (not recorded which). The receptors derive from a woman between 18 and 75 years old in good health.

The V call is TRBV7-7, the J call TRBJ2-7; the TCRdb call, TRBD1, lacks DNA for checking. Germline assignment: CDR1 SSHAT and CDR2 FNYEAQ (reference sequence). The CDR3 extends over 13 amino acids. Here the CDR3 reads CASSTGQSIEQYF. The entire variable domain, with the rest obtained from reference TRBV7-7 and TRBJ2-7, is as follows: GAGVSQSPRYKVTKRGQDVTLRCDPISSHATLYWYQQALGQGPEFLTYFNYEAQPDKSGLPSDRFSAERPEGSISTLTIQRTEQRDSAMYRCASSTGQSIEQYFGPGTRLTVT.

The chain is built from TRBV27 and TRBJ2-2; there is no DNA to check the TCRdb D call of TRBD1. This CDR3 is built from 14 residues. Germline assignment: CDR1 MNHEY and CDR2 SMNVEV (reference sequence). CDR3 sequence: CASSLPGKAGELFF.

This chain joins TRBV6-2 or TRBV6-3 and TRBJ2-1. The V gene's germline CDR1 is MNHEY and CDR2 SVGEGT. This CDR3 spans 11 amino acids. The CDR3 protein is CASSQYNEQFF.

CDR3 amino acids: CASSLSRRSGSSYEQYF. This sequence joins TRBV27 and TRBJ2-7. Germline CDR1 is MNHEY and CDR2 is SMNVEV (reference sequence). The CDR3 contains 17 residues.

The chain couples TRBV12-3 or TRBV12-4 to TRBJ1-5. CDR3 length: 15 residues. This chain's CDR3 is CASSSQGPNNQPQHF.

This chain's CDR3 is CASSKETGESYGYTF. This sequence joins TRBV6-1 and TRBJ1-2; TCRdb names TRBD1, which stays unverified in the absence of DNA. Germline-derived CDR1 and CDR2 are MNHNS and SASEGT. This CDR3 region has 15 residues.

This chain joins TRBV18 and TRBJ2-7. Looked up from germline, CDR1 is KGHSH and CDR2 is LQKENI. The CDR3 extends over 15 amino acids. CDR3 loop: CASSLGSQSSYEQYF.

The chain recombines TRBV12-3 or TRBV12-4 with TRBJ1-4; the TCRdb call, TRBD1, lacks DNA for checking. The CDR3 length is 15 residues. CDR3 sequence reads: CASSLATGTNEKLFF.

The CDR3 is CATSRGGRADTQYF. The chain recombines TRBV15 with TRBJ2-3; TCRdb reports TRBD2, a call that lacks DNA to check it against. The CDR3 sequence is 14 residues long. Germline V gene sequence: CDR1 LNHNV, CDR2 YYDKDF (reference sequence).

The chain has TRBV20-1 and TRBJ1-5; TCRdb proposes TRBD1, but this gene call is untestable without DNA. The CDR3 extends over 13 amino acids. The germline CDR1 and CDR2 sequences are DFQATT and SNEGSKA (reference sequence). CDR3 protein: CSAIQGGNQPQHF.

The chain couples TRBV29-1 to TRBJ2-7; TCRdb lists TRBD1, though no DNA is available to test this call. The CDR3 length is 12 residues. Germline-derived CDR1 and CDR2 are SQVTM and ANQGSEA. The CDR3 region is CSVEVQGYEQYF.

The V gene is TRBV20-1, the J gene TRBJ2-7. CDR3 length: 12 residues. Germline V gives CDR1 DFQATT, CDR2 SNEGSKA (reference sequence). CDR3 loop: CSASTPDYEQYF.

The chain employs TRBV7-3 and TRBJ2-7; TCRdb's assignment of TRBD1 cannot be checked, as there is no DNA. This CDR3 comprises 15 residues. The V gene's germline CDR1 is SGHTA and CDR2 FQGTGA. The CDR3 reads CASRPGTGGTYEQYF.

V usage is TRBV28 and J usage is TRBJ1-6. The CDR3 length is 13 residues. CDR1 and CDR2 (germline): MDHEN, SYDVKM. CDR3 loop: CASSLDLNSPLHF.